The 12 T cell receptor beta chains below were found in one sample sequenced in a study of identical twins. TCRdb used MiXCR to reprocess the 5' RACE reads, holding one entry per CDR3 protein. The table has 350,000 or so distinct CDR3 sequences, about 12% seen once; the top ten hold just over 7%. The data also belong to a second study, concerning yellow fever vaccine responses in identical twins.

Specimen: CD8+ T cells sorted from blood. The receptors here all came from a woman between 18 and 30 years old in good health.

The chain carries TRBV6-5 and TRBJ2-7; D unclear. Between the trimmed V and J ends, which lost 0 bases and 4 bases, there was a span of 13 bases. Germline lookup yields CDR1 MNHEY and CDR2 SVGAGI. The CDR3 runs 15 residues. For the CDR3, the DNA is TGTGCCAGCAGTTACTCGCCTCCGGGCCTTTACGAGCAGTACTTC. Translation gives CASSYSPPGLYEQYF.

This chain connects TRBV9 to TRBJ2-1; TRBD2 is a possible D gene (6 bases). Germline assignment: CDR1 SGDLS and CDR2 YYNGEE. The CDR3 covers 15 residues. Trimming left V 1 base short and J 5 bases short, with 13 bases between. CDR3 sequence: CASSVSGESNNEQFF. DNA for the CDR3: TGTGCCAGCAGCGTATCGGGGGAATCCAACAATGAGCAGTTCTTC.

This clonotype has ten or more counts. The V gene is TRBV28, the J gene TRBJ2-5; possible D gene TRBD1, 6 bases. From germline, CDR1 is MDHEN and CDR2 SYDVKM. Trimming stripped 0 bases from V and 2 bases from J, with 16 bases between. The CDR3 length is 17 residues. The CDR3 loop reads CASSLWRTEKIQETQYF. CDR3 sequence (DNA): TGTGCCAGCAGTTTATGGAGGACAGAAAAAATTCAAGAGACCCAGTACTTC.

The chain combines TRBV6-4 with TRBJ2-5; D may correspond to TRBD1 or TRBD2 (6 bases each). Germline V gives CDR1 MRHNA, CDR2 SNTAGT. The CDR3 loop spans 15 amino acids. The germline V and J ends were trimmed by 2 bases and 4 bases, with 14 bases remaining between them. This chain's CDR3 is CASSDTSGGGETQYF. CDR3 nucleotides: TGTGCCAGCAGTGACACCTCTGGAGGGGGAGAGACCCAGTACTTC.

CDR3 region: CASSYRDRVQTQYF. The DNA for the CDR3 is TGTGCCAGCAGTTACCGGGACAGGGTACAGACCCAGTACTTC. V gene TRBV6-2 or TRBV6-3 combines with J gene TRBJ2-5; TRBD1 aligns across 9 bases. The germline V gene encodes CDR1 MNHEY and CDR2 SVGEGT. This CDR3 has 14 amino acids. J gave up 6 bases and V 2 bases, and 4 bases lay outside the gene matches.

This clonotype has a handful of counts. V is TRBV20-1 and J is TRBJ2-3; possibly TRBD1 or TRBD2 for D (5 bases each). Per germline, CDR1 DFQATT and CDR2 SNEGSKA (reference sequence). The CDR3 length is 19 residues. V lost 8 bases to trimming and J lost 2 bases, with 32 bases between them. The chain's CDR3 is CSSRTAGPLGTGPTDTQYF. CDR3 in DNA: TGCAGTTCCCGGACCGCCGGGCCCCTGGGGACCGGTCCCACAGATACGCAGTATTTT.

This clonotype was detected only a few times. The chain joins TRBV2 to TRBJ1-1; no firm D call. The CDR3 loop spans 12 amino acids. V was clipped by 10 bases and J by 4 bases, with 13 bases between them. The germline V gene encodes CDR1 SNHLY and CDR2 FYNNEI. The CDR3 DNA reads TGTGCCACCTATACAGAGGCCACTGAAGCTTTCTTT. This gives the protein CATYTEATEAFF.

This clonotype was counted ten times or more. V usage is TRBV29-1 and J usage is TRBJ2-2; D gene unclear. From germline, CDR1 is SQVTM and CDR2 ANQGSEA. The CDR3 is 11 amino acids. V dropped 0 bases and J dropped 6 bases, with 2 bases sitting between them. CDR3 amino acids: CSVEDSGELFF. DNA for the CDR3: TGCAGCGTTGAAGATTCCGGGGAGCTGTTTTTT.

This clonotype was detected a few times. This chain joins TRBV10-3 and TRBJ2-5; tentatively, D is TRBD2 (6 bases). From germline, CDR1 is ENHRY and CDR2 SYGVKD. Trimming took off 11 bases at V and 0 bases at J, with 13 bases between the two ends. The CDR3 is 13 amino acids. The CDR3 region has the DNA TGTGCCTCGGGGGTTGGGTACCAAGAGACCCAGTACTTC. This translates into CASGVGYQETQYF.

This clonotype has more than one count but fewer than ten. The V and J genes are TRBV20-1 and TRBJ2-3; D is possibly TRBD2 (5 bases). Germline V gives CDR1 DFQATT, CDR2 SNEGSKA (reference sequence). V was cut by 4 bases and J by 0 bases, with 11 bases left in between. The CDR3 runs 14 residues. CDR3 in amino acids: CSAILGTSTDTQYF. CDR3 DNA sequence: TGCAGTGCTATACTAGGTACTAGCACAGATACGCAGTATTTT.

This clonotype was found many times. The rearrangement uses TRBV27 and TRBJ2-2; 8 bases align to TRBD1. CDR1 and CDR2 (germline): MNHEY, SMNVEV (reference sequence). Unmatched junction bases numbered 0, after V lost 2 bases and J lost 1 base. This CDR3 comprises 15 residues. The chain's CDR3 is CASSLGTGNTGELFF. CDR3 sequence (DNA): TGTGCCAGCAGTTTAGGGACAGGGAACACCGGGGAGCTGTTTTTT.

This clonotype was counted only a few times. The rearrangement links TRBV4-1 to TRBJ2-5, with D maybe TRBD2 (6 bases). CDR1 MGHRA and CDR2 YSYEKL come from the germline V gene. The CDR3 contains 14 residues. V lost 0 bases, J lost 3 bases, and 8 bases lay in between. The CDR3: CASSQDRGEETQYF. The DNA for the CDR3 is TGCGCCAGCAGCCAAGATCGCGGGGAAGAGACCCAGTACTTC.